The 20 T cell receptor beta chains presented below share a single source sample, sequenced in a study of T cells after yellow fever vaccination. TCRdb processed the 5' RACE reads anew with MiXCR; each CDR3 protein has one entry. The sample includes 150,000 or so distinct CDR3 sequences, about 7% of them seen just once. Sequenced material: CD4+ T cells sorted from PBMCs, taken 5 days after the first yellow fever vaccination. All receptors come from a man between 18 and 35 years old who received the YFV17D yellow fever vaccine.

This clonotype came up many times. The chain recombines TRBV27 with TRBJ1-6; maybe TRBD1 (6 bases). Germline CDR1 MNHEY, CDR2 SMNVEV (reference sequence). The CDR3 is made up of 13 amino acids. V dropped 6 bases and J dropped 8 bases, with 11 bases sitting between them. CDR3: CASSGQLDSPLHF. The CDR3 nucleotides read TGTGCCAGCAGCGGACAGTTGGATTCACCCCTCCACTTT.

V usage is TRBV12-3 or TRBV12-4 and J usage is TRBJ2-2; D uncertain. The CDR3 consists of 15 residues. Trimming pared 10 bases from V and 5 bases from J, leaving 20 bases between. CDR3 region: CATLGVLGPTGELFF. The CDR3 DNA is TGTGCCACCCTTGGTGTCCTGGGTCCGACCGGGGAGCTGTTTTTT.

This clonotype has ten or more counts. The chain uses TRBV12-3 or TRBV12-4 and TRBJ1-2; 12 bases agree with TRBD1. The V and J ends lost 6 bases and 7 bases, in that order; junction bases with no gene match: 6. The CDR3 is made up of 14 amino acids. Written as DNA, the CDR3 is TGTGCCAGCAGGGGGGGACAGGGGGCCTCTGGCTACACCTTC. Its translation: CASRGGQGASGYTF.

This clonotype was picked up many times. CDR3 bases: TGTGCCAGCTCACCAACAGGACAGGTTAGCTCCTACGAGCAGTACGTC. Its protein product is CASSPTGQVSSYEQYV. The V call is TRBV18, the J call TRBJ2-7; 7 bases line up with TRBD1. Looked up from germline, CDR1 is KGHSH and CDR2 is LQKENI. This CDR3 spans 16 amino acids. The V gene end was trimmed by 2 bases and the J gene end by 0 bases; junction bases not matched to a gene: 7.

In this sample, this clonotype turned up a few times. The V and J genes are TRBV12-5 and TRBJ2-1, with D uncertain. The ends were cut back, 1 base at V and 7 bases at J, with 8 bases in the middle. Germline loops: CDR1 LGHNT, CDR2 FRNRAP. The CDR3 is 13 residues long. CDR3: CASGLGLGNEQFF. The CDR3 DNA reads TGTGCTAGTGGTTTGGGGCTAGGGAATGAGCAGTTCTTC.

This clonotype has at least ten counts. The chain carries TRBV5-1 and TRBJ2-3; D call uncertain. The CDR3 runs to 15 residues. Trimming shortened V by 3 bases and J by 0 bases, and 11 bases separated the two germline ends. Germline V gene lookup returns CDR1 SGHRS and CDR2 YFSETQ. The CDR3 reads CASSSMTASTDTQYF. DNA of the CDR3: TGCGCCAGCAGCTCGATGACGGCTAGCACAGATACGCAGTATTTT.

This clonotype has a count of ten or more. The chain recombines TRBV7-3 with TRBJ2-5; tentatively, D is TRBD1 or TRBD2 (5 bases each). V lost 7 bases, J lost 1 base, and 19 bases lay in between. The germline V gene encodes CDR1 SGHTA and CDR2 FQGTGA. The CDR3 extends over 16 amino acids. The CDR3 loop is CASNFILGTFQETQYF. Written as DNA, the CDR3 is TGTGCCAGCAACTTCATTCTAGGGACCTTCCAAGAGACCCAGTACTTC.

This clonotype was recorded many times. The chain is built from TRBV20-1 and TRBJ2-3; tentatively, D is TRBD2 (6 bases). Deletions cut 6 bases from V and 3 bases from J, with 19 bases between. The CDR3 has 15 residues. Germline V gene lookup returns CDR1 DFQATT and CDR2 SNEGSKA (reference sequence). The CDR3 DNA sequence: TGCAGTGCCGAAGCTTGGAGGGAAAGGACAGATACGCAGTATTTT. This codes for CSAEAWRERTDTQYF.

There are many counts of this clonotype. V is TRBV12-3 or TRBV12-4 and J is TRBJ2-5, with a weak D call TRBD1 (6 bases). The CDR3 sequence is 12 residues long. The V end lost 8 bases, the J end lost 1 base, and 8 bases lay between the germline ends. This chain's CDR3 is CASGQLQETQYF. CDR3 nucleotides: TGTGCCAGCGGACAGCTCCAAGAGACCCAGTACTTC.

This clonotype was recorded many times. The chain is built from TRBV7-9 and TRBJ1-3, with D uncertain. V was pared by 2 bases and J by 0 bases, with 8 bases between. Germline CDR1 is SEHNR and CDR2 is FQNEAQ (reference sequence). CDR3 size: 15 residues. CDR3 DNA: TGTGCCAGCAGCTTAAACCTTCGCTCTGGAAACACCATATATTTT. It codes for CASSLNLRSGNTIYF.

This clonotype has just a few counts. V and J are TRBV5-6 and TRBJ2-7, with a possible D match to TRBD1 (5 bases). Germline CDR1 and CDR2: SGHDT and YYEEEE. This CDR3 comprises 15 residues. V was shortened by 2 bases and J by 0 bases, with 12 bases between the two germline ends. This CDR3 is CASSFAGPSSYEQYF. CDR3 DNA sequence: TGTGCCAGCAGCTTCGCAGGGCCGAGCTCCTACGAGCAGTACTTC.

This clonotype was recorded many times. V usage is TRBV2 and J usage is TRBJ2-3; no clear D gene. The CDR3 has 13 residues. Germline V gives CDR1 SNHLY, CDR2 FYNNEI. V lost 8 bases and J 7 bases, leaving 16 bases between the germline ends. The CDR3: CASQDPDPNTQYF. The CDR3 DNA follows: TGTGCCAGCCAGGACCCCGATCCCAATACGCAGTATTTT.

The J gene is TRBJ2-1, the V gene TRBV3-1; the D gene is possibly TRBD1 (6 bases). The CDR3 sequence is 14 residues long. Germline lookup yields CDR1 LGHDT and CDR2 YNNKEL (reference sequence). Deletions cut 4 bases from V and 12 bases from J, with 19 bases between. Here the CDR3 DNA reads TGTGCCAGCAGCCCCCGTGTAGTAGGGGGTGGGCAGTTCTTC. As protein: CASSPRVVGGGQFF.

This clonotype came up many times. The V call is TRBV24-1, the J call TRBJ2-5; D is ambiguous. CDR1 is KGHDR and CDR2 is SFDVKD in the germline V gene. CDR3 length: 13 amino acids. Trimming removed 3 bases at V and 5 bases at J, with 9 bases between. CDR3 region: CATSDGPTETQYF. CDR3 in DNA: TGTGCCACCAGTGATGGTCCTACGGAGACCCAGTACTTC.

This rearrangement joins TRBV18 to TRBJ2-7, with TRBD1 as a possible D gene (6 bases). CDR3 length: 14 residues. V dropped 2 bases and J dropped 6 bases, with 14 bases sitting between them. Per the germline V gene, CDR1 is KGHSH and CDR2 is LQKENI. CDR3: CASSPSGTWSEQYF. CDR3 DNA sequence: TGTGCCAGCTCACCATCGGGGACATGGAGCGAGCAGTACTTC. Variable domain in full (rest from reference TRBV18 and TRBJ2-7): NAGVMQNPRHLVRRRGQEARLRCSPMKGHSHVYWYRQLPEEGLKFMVYLQKENIIDESGMPKERFSAEFPKEGPSILRIQQVVRGDSAAYFCASSPSGTWSEQYFGPGTRLTVT.

There are many counts of this clonotype. V is TRBV5-1 and J is TRBJ2-5; D is perhaps TRBD2 (5 bases). This CDR3 is built from 15 residues. Trimming took off 3 bases at V and 2 bases at J, with 14 bases between the two ends. In germline, CDR1 is SGHRS, CDR2 YFSETQ. The CDR3 nucleotides are TGCGCCAGCAGCTCATCGGGATACCTACAAGAGACCCAGTACTTC. This translates into CASSSSGYLQETQYF.

The chain uses TRBV11-2 and TRBJ1-1, with D unresolved. Germline assignment: CDR1 SGHAT and CDR2 FQNNGV. V dropped 0 bases and J dropped 11 bases, with 13 bases sitting between them. The CDR3 consists of 13 residues. DNA for the CDR3: TGTGCCAGCAGCTTAGATGTCGGCTCTCGGGCTTTCTTT. Protein sequence: CASSLDVGSRAFF. Together with reference TRBV11-2 and TRBJ1-1, the CDR3 gives the full variable domain: EAGVAQSPRYKIIEKRQSVAFWCNPISGHATLYWYQQILGQGPKLLIQFQNNGVVDDSQLPKDRFSAERLKGVDSTLKIQPAKLEDSAVYLCASSLDVGSRAFFGQGTRLTVV.

The sample holds many counts of this clonotype. The V and J genes are TRBV14 and TRBJ2-1; 12 bases agree with TRBD2. The CDR3 loop spans 16 amino acids. J was trimmed by 4 bases and V by 3 bases; bases with no gene match: 4. In germline, CDR1 is SGHDN, CDR2 FVKESK. The CDR3 DNA sequence: TGTGCCAGCAGCCACCGACTAGCGGGGGAATACAATGAGCAGTTCTTC. Its protein product is CASSHRLAGEYNEQFF.

The rearrangement uses TRBV7-3 and TRBJ2-5, with D maybe TRBD1 (6 bases). Deletions cut 3 bases from V and 5 bases from J, with 10 bases between. The germline V gene has CDR1 SGHTA and CDR2 FQGTGA. This CDR3 is built from 13 residues. CDR3 in DNA: TGTGCCAGCAGCTTCTCTAGGGGGGAGACCCAGTACTTC. Translation: CASSFSRGETQYF.

The genes are TRBV5-1 and TRBJ1-1; TRBD1 might be the D (5 bases). The CDR3 runs to 14 residues. Germline V CDR1 and CDR2: SGHRS, YFSETQ. The V and J ends lost 4 bases and 1 base respectively, with 11 bases between them. CDR3 residues: CASSHGTANTEAFF. The CDR3, as DNA: TGCGCCAGCAGCCACGGGACGGCGAACACTGAAGCTTTCTTT.